Listed below are T cell receptor beta chains from one sample, sequenced in a study of human thymus T cells. Clones were sequenced by immunoSEQ multiplex PCR, and TCRdb holds only the in-frame ones, with some missing. The sample yields under 70,000 clones, around 94% seen once. The specimen was blood. The source is a boy under two years old with a congenital heart defect but otherwise immunologically healthy. Each CDR3 is given with its conserved first and last residue.

V: TRBV5-1; J: TRBJ2-3; CDR3: CASSLEGLGDTQYF
V: TRBV19; J: TRBJ1-1; CDR3: CASSIRVGPEAFF
V: TRBV27; J: TRBJ2-3; CDR3: CASRKSGLAGVYTQYF
V: TRBV6-1; J: TRBJ1-2; CDR3: CASTKQGTNYGYTF
V: TRBV30; J: TRBJ1-2; CDR3: CACPQRSNYGYTF
V: TRBV4-1; J: TRBJ1-1; CDR3: CASSRHRAQRGANTEAFF
V: TRBV19; J: TRBJ2-2; CDR3: CASSPHLAGSTGELFF
V: TRBV5-8; J: TRBJ2-7; CDR3: CASSSSRDYEQYF
V: TRBV18; J: TRBJ2-5; CDR3: CASSPPRPKETQYF
V: TRBV4-1; J: TRBJ2-1; CDR3: CASSQAVVLAGGSGEQFF
V: TRBV21-1; J: TRBJ1-3; CDR3: CAISLQGSEEFSGNTIYF
V: TRBV7-8; J: TRBJ2-7; CDR3: CASSLVSSGQDFEQYF
V: TRBV10-2; J: TRBJ2-5; CDR3: CASKLAGGGRETQYF
V: TRBV4-1; J: TRBJ1-1; CDR3: CASSQDISESEAFF
V: TRBV11-2; J: TRBJ2-1; CDR3: CASSLEGVPYYYNEQFF
V: TRBV5-6; J: TRBJ1-3; CDR3: CASSLAGNTIYF
V: TRBV19; J: TRBJ2-1; CDR3: CASSIQGVIYNEQFF
V: TRBV1; J: TRBJ2-1; CDR3: CTSSQDFATGGVSYNEQFF
V: TRBV5-1; J: TRBJ2-2; CDR3: CASSRGTADQTGELFF
V: TRBV6-5; J: TRBJ1-2; CDR3: CASGSMVHYGYTF
V: TRBV7-2; J: TRBJ2-1; CDR3: CASSFWDEQFF
V: TRBV2; J: TRBJ1-2; CDR3: CASRPNYGYTF
V: TRBV19; J: TRBJ2-1; CDR3: CASSTAGIGGYNEQFF
V: TRBV5-1; J: TRBJ2-7; CDR3: CASSQTSGAAEQYF
V: TRBV19; J: TRBJ2-2; CDR3: CASSMRRTGELFF
V: TRBV29-1; J: TRBJ2-7; CDR3: CSVERGSYEQYF
V: TRBV5-1; J: TRBJ2-5; CDR3: CASYYSNQETQYF
V: TRBV6-1; J: TRBJ2-7; CDR3: CASSVGLAGVHNEQYF
V: TRBV6-1; J: TRBJ2-1; CDR3: CASSGGGLAGWNEQFF
V: TRBV10-3; J: TRBJ2-1; CDR3: CAISDRISSYNEQFF
V: TRBV7-8; J: TRBJ2-1; CDR3: CASSLGLANEQFF
V: TRBV5-6; J: TRBJ2-7; CDR3: CASSPRKRAYEQYF
V: TRBV4-2; J: TRBJ1-1; CDR3: CASSQDLRGHTEAFF
V: TRBV5-4; J: TRBJ1-2; CDR3: CASRVAVTNYGYTF
V: TRBV28; J: TRBJ2-7; CDR3: CASSLRVPDQYF
V: TRBV9; J: TRBJ1-4; CDR3: CASSVEGDRVEKLFF
V: TRBV5-1; J: TRBJ2-1; CDR3: CASSLRGSYNEQFF
V: TRBV5-6; J: TRBJ2-1; CDR3: CASSLGWQGRNEQFF